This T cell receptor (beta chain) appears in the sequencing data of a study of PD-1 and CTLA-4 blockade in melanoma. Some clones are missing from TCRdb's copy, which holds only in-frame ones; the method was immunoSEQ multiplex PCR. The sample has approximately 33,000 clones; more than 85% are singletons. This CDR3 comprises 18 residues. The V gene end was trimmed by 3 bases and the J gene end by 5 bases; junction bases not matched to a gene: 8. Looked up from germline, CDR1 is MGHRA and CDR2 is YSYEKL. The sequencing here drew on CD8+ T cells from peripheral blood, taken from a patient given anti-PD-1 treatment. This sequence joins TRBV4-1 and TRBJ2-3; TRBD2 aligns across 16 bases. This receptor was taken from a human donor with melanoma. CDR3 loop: CASSHSGTSGGDVDTQYF. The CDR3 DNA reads TGCGCCAGCAGCCATTCCGGGACTAGCGGGGGGGATGTAGATACGCAGTATTTT.